These T cell receptor beta chains were read from a single sample in a study of T cell responses to AZD1222 COVID-19 vaccine. Clones were read by immunoSEQ multiplex PCR, and TCRdb kept only the in-frame ones, dropping some. This sample has 150,000 to 200,000 clones, with approximately 94% found just once. The sample was peripheral blood, taken 28 days after the second AZD1222 dose. All receptors derive from an adult who received the AZD1222 COVID-19 vaccine. Each CDR3 is given with its conserved first and last residue. The D gene is left open where the match is weak. For some rows the clone size is stated as once, few or many, or as a class when expanded; others skip it.

cdr3_nt	cdr3_aa	clone_size	d_call	v_call	j_call
TGTGCCAGCAGCCGGGGACAGGGGGCTAGCAATCAGCCCCAGCATTTT	CASSRGQGASNQPQHF	NA	TRBD1	TRBV3-1/TRBV3-2	TRBJ1-5
TGCGCCAGCAGCTTGGGTAAGAGCAACACTGAAGCTTTCTTT	CASSLGKSNTEAFF	NA	NA	TRBV5-1	TRBJ1-1
TGTGCCAGCAACTACCTTCGTGGACAGGGGGCCCAAGAGACCCAGTACTTC	CASNYLRGQGAQETQYF	NA	TRBD1	TRBV5-6	TRBJ2-5
TGTGCCAGCTCACCAGTGACTAGCGGAAACAATGAGCAGTTCTTC	CASSPVTSGNNEQFF	NA	TRBD2	TRBV18	TRBJ2-1
TGCAGCGTTGAATCCCGGACAGGGGTGAACACTGAAGCTTTCTTT	CSVESRTGVNTEAFF	NA	TRBD1	TRBV29-1	TRBJ1-1
TGTGCCAGCAGTCCCCCCCCAGGGAGGGGCTATGGCTACACCTTC	CASSPPPGRGYGYTF	once	NA	TRBV27	TRBJ1-2
TGTGCCAGTAAGACTAGCGGGAGGGTTGATGAGCAGTTCTTC	CASKTSGRVDEQFF	NA	TRBD2	TRBV19	TRBJ2-1
TGTGCCAGCAGCTTGACAGGGTTGGATGAGCAGTTCTTC	CASSLTGLDEQFF	NA	TRBD1	TRBV7-2	TRBJ2-1
TGTGCCAGCAGCTTAGGGCGGGAAAGACCCCAGCATTTT	CASSLGRERPQHF	NA	NA	TRBV7-8	TRBJ1-5
TGTGCCATCAGAGGGACAGGGGAAGGCTACGAGCAGTACTTC	CAIRGTGEGYEQYF	once	TRBD1	TRBV10-3	TRBJ2-7
TGTGCCAGCAGCCCGGACAGGGCGGGGGAAAAACTGTTTTTT	CASSPDRAGEKLFF	NA	TRBD1	TRBV2	TRBJ1-4
TGTGCCAGCAGCCCCCTCTCTGCGGTGGGTCATGAGCAGTTCTTC	CASSPLSAVGHEQFF	NA	NA	TRBV7-8	TRBJ2-1
TGTGCCAGCGGGCAACACTCTGGAAACACCATATATTTT	CASGQHSGNTIYF	NA	NA	TRBV12-3/TRBV12-4	TRBJ1-3
TGTGCCAGCAGCCCCTCTGACTCCTACGAGCAGTACTTC	CASSPSDSYEQYF	NA	NA	TRBV14	TRBJ2-7
TGTGCCAGTAGTATAGTAGCGGGAGTTACTGGGGAGCTGTTTTTT	CASSIVAGVTGELFF	NA	TRBD2	TRBV19	TRBJ2-2
TGTGCCAGCAAACCGGGACAGGGCCTCTCTGGGGCCAACGTCCTGACTTTC	CASKPGQGLSGANVLTF	NA	TRBD1	TRBV27	TRBJ2-6
TGTGCCAGCAGCTTAGAGGGGGCGCGGGGGACCCAGTACTTC	CASSLEGARGTQYF	NA	NA	TRBV7-8	TRBJ2-5
TGTGCCAGCAGCTTTAACAGGGACTCCTACGAGCAGTACTTC	CASSFNRDSYEQYF	NA	NA	TRBV11-2	TRBJ2-7
TGCGCCAACCAAGCCAGGGGCTACGAGCAGTACTTC	CANQARGYEQYF	once	NA	TRBV4-1	TRBJ2-7
TGTGCCAGCAGCCAAGAACGGCTAGCGGGGCCTAATGAGCAGTTCTTC	CASSQERLAGPNEQFF	NA	TRBD2	TRBV4-2	TRBJ2-1
TGTGCCAGCAGTTACGTTGGGTCGGGGGAGACCCAGTACTTC	CASSYVGSGETQYF	NA	NA	TRBV6-5	TRBJ2-5
TGTGCCAGCTCACCACAGGACGCGAACACTGAAGCTTTCTTT	CASSPQDANTEAFF	NA	NA	TRBV18	TRBJ1-1
TGTGCCAGCAGTCTTGACAGGGAAAGGCTGTTTTTT	CASSLDRERLFF	NA	TRBD1	TRBV6-5	TRBJ1-4
TGCGCCAGCAGCTTCAGTGACTATGGCTACACCTTC	CASSFSDYGYTF	NA	NA	TRBV5-1	TRBJ1-2
TGTGCCAGCGGGCGGGGACAGGGCGGTGAAAAACTGTTTTTT	CASGRGQGGEKLFF	NA	TRBD1	TRBV6-5	TRBJ1-4
TGCGCCAGCAGCTTCCAAGGCGCCAGGACCTACAATGAGCAGTTCTTC	CASSFQGARTYNEQFF	NA	NA	TRBV5-1	TRBJ2-1
TGTGCCAGCAGCCAAGCATTGACCGGGGAGCAGTTCTTC	CASSQALTGEQFF	medium-sized	NA	TRBV3-1/TRBV3-2	TRBJ2-1
TGTGCCAGCAGCGGCGATCACACAGGCGACCCCTACGAGCAGTACTTC	CASSGDHTGDPYEQYF	NA	NA	TRBV9	TRBJ2-7
TGTGCCAGCTCCCCTACGTCGGGACTTTTGAACACTGAAGCTTTCTTT	CASSPTSGLLNTEAFF	NA	NA	TRBV18	TRBJ1-1
TGTGCCAGCAGCCTGAGGGGGAGTGGTGAGCAGTTCTTC	CASSLRGSGEQFF	NA	NA	TRBV28	TRBJ2-1
TGCGCCAGCACTCGGGAGATTGCGGGGGGCGGCACCGGGGAGCTGTTTTTT	CASTREIAGGGTGELFF	NA	TRBD2	TRBV4-3	TRBJ2-2
TGTGCCAGCACCCCGACGTCGTGGGACTCTCCTTACGAGCAGTACTTC	CASTPTSWDSPYEQYF	NA	NA	TRBV16	TRBJ2-7
TGTGCCAGCAGCATCTCCGGGCTGGCTAGCACAGATACGCAGTATTTT	CASSISGLASTDTQYF	NA	NA	TRBV7-8	TRBJ2-3
TGTGCCAGCAGCTCTGGTTCTAACACAGATACGCAGTATTTT	CASSSGSNTDTQYF	NA	NA	TRBV11-1	TRBJ2-3
TGTGCCAGCATTGACAGGCGGCTAGATACGCAGTATTTT	CASIDRRLDTQYF	NA	NA	TRBV19	TRBJ2-3
TGTGCCAGCAGTTTCTTACGGTTAAACGAGCAGTACTTC	CASSFLRLNEQYF	NA	NA	TRBV28	TRBJ2-7
TGTGCCATCAGGCTAGAGGGGATGGCCTACGAGCAGTACTTC	CAIRLEGMAYEQYF	NA	NA	TRBV10-3	TRBJ2-7